Described below is a single T cell receptor beta chain sequence and its context. The data were obtained in a study of blood T cell repertoires in COVID-19. Study context: Researchers got acute and convalescent COVID-19 samples from the United States, Italy and Spain.

Trimming took 4 bases from V and 8 from J; bases not matched to a gene: 12. The CDR3 is 15 residues long. CDR1 and CDR2 from the germline V gene are MDHEN and SYDVKM. Original data processing: Researchers report that nucleated cell counts were estimated from reference gene primer amplification. TCRdb's table, derived via immunoSEQ multiplex PCR, lists solely in-frame clones and lacks some. That table is the source of V, J and clone size, and D and trimming were worked out from the DNA. This repertoire shows over 85,000 clones, 91% found once; its top ten account for about 2.3%. This sequence was found in a human donor with active COVID-19. The donor label of this sample is uncertain. Material: peripheral blood. This sequence joins TRBV28 and TRBJ1-2, with TRBD1 matching over 8 bases. CDR3 sequence (DNA): TGTGCCAGCAGTTCCCGGAGATGGACAGGGAAGGGCTACACCTTC. Its translation is CASSSRRWTGKGYTF.